The rows below give T cell receptor beta chains drawn from one sample of a study of OX40 agonist ivuxolimab in advanced cancers. Here immunoSEQ multiplex PCR was the method, and the copy in TCRdb shows in-frame clones only, minus some. Of some 95,000 clones listed, roughly nine tenths are singletons. The starting material was CD4+ or CD8+ T cells sorted from blood, obtained in a trial of the OX40 agonist ivuxolimab. These TCRs come from an adult with an advanced solid tumor such as melanoma, head and neck, liver or kidney cancer. The CDR3 runs from the conserved cysteine through the conserved F or W. A D gene is named only where the DNA matches it firmly. For some rows the clone size is stated as once, few or many, or as a class when expanded; others skip it.

cdr3_aa	cdr3_nt	d_call	j_call	v_call	clone_size
CASSYAAGDSPLHF	TGTGCCAGCAGTTACGCCGCAGGAGATTCACCCCTCCACTTT	-	TRBJ1-6	TRBV6-5	-
CASSPPWTTDGTQYF	TGTGCCAGCAGCCCCCCCTGGACAACTGATGGGACCCAGTACTTC	-	TRBJ2-5	TRBV7-2	-
CAWSGTPYEQYF	TGTGCCTGGAGTGGGACCCCCTACGAGCAGTACTTC	-	TRBJ2-7	TRBV30	-
CASSLTAGNTIYF	TGTGCCAGCAGTTTAACAGCGGGAAACACCATATATTTT	-	TRBJ1-3	TRBV27	-
CASSFWGLNNEQFF	TGTGCCAGCAGCTTTTGGGGCCTAAACAATGAGCAGTTCTTC	-	TRBJ2-1	TRBV7-3	once
CATQGAGETQYF	TGTGCCACCCAGGGGGCGGGGGAGACCCAGTACTTC	TRBD1	TRBJ2-5	TRBV10-3	-
CASSLIVGPPNTEAFF	TGTGCCAGCAGCTTGATAGTGGGCCCCCCGAACACTGAAGCTTTCTTT	-	TRBJ1-1	TRBV5-8	-
CAWTHDSLNTEAFF	TGTGCCTGGACCCATGACAGCCTGAACACTGAAGCTTTCTTT	-	TRBJ1-1	TRBV30	-
CAWSGRRWNTEAFF	TGTGCCTGGAGTGGTAGGCGGTGGAACACTGAAGCTTTCTTT	-	TRBJ1-1	TRBV30	few
CASSPDFRDRVNTEAFF	TGTGCCAGCTCACCCGACTTCCGGGACAGGGTAAACACTGAAGCTTTCTTT	TRBD1	TRBJ1-1	TRBV18	-
CASSRNRGGYTEAFF	TGTGCCAGCTCACGAAACAGGGGAGGTTACACTGAAGCTTTCTTT	TRBD1	TRBJ1-1	TRBV18	once
CASSPRRPEIGYEQYF	TGTGCCAGCAGTCCCCGGCGGCCGGAAATCGGTTACGAGCAGTACTTC	-	TRBJ2-7	TRBV2	-
CASLAGFTDTQYF	TGTGCCAGCCTAGCGGGCTTCACAGATACGCAGTATTTT	TRBD2	TRBJ2-3	TRBV2	-
CASSRRLAGDEQFF	TGTGCCAGCAGCCGCCGACTAGCGGGAGATGAGCAGTTCTTC	TRBD2	TRBJ2-1	TRBV9	-
CASSQDLWGNTEAFF	TGTGCCAGCAGCCAAGATCTTTGGGGGAACACTGAAGCTTTCTTT	-	TRBJ1-1	TRBV14	-
CASSYSSGRNEQYF	TGTGCCAGCAGTTACTCTAGCGGGAGGAACGAGCAGTACTTC	TRBD2	TRBJ2-7	TRBV6-5	-
CASGTGGTYGYTF	TGTGCCTCCGGGACAGGGGGGACGTATGGCTACACCTTC	TRBD1	TRBJ1-2	TRBV28	-
CASSPQGAQTEAFF	TGCGCCAGCAGCCCGCAGGGGGCGCAAACTGAAGCTTTCTTT	TRBD1	TRBJ1-1	TRBV4-3	-
CASSLQGEYTEAFF	TGTGCCAGCAGCTTACAGGGGGAGTACACTGAAGCTTTCTTT	TRBD1	TRBJ1-1	TRBV7-2	-
CASSWIRDSVDTQYF	TGTGCCAGCAGTTGGATCCGGGACAGTGTAGATACGCAGTATTTT	TRBD1	TRBJ2-3	TRBV28	-
CSVVGQGADTQYF	TGCAGCGTTGTGGGACAGGGCGCAGATACGCAGTATTTT	TRBD1	TRBJ2-3	TRBV29-1	-
CASSSHGVNYGYTF	TGTGCCAGCAGTTCGCACGGAGTTAACTATGGCTACACCTTC	-	TRBJ1-2	TRBV28	-
CASSIVQGAPQPQHF	TGTGCCAGTAGTATAGTACAGGGGGCGCCTCAGCCCCAGCATTTT	TRBD1	TRBJ1-5	TRBV19	-
CASTGLAGATQYF	TGTGCCAGCACCGGACTAGCGGGAGCGACCCAGTACTTC	TRBD2	TRBJ2-5	TRBV7-8	-
CASSARGISLGTGELFF	TGTGCCAGCAGCGCGAGGGGGATTTCCCTCGGGACCGGGGAGCTGTTTTTT	-	TRBJ2-2	TRBV5-4	-
CASSNTAFGNEQYF	TGTGCCAGTAGTAACACAGCTTTCGGGAACGAGCAGTACTTC	-	TRBJ2-7	TRBV19	-
CASSLTGGRETQYF	TGTGCCAGCAGCCTGACAGGGGGCCGGGAGACCCAGTACTTC	TRBD1	TRBJ2-5	TRBV5-8	-
CASTFDNEQFF	TGTGCCAGCACCTTCGACAATGAGCAGTTCTTC	-	TRBJ2-1	TRBV2	-
CAWSVRDLQGATGPQHF	TGTGCCTGGAGTGTACGGGATCTCCAGGGGGCAACAGGGCCCCAGCATTTT	TRBD1	TRBJ1-5	TRBV30	-
CASKPSGQGSSPLHF	TGTGCCAGCAAGCCGAGCGGGCAGGGAAGTTCACCCCTCCACTTT	-	TRBJ1-6	TRBV6-5	-
CASSLSGAYEQYF	TGTGCCAGCAGCTTAAGTGGGGCCTACGAGCAGTACTTC	-	TRBJ2-7	TRBV7-2	-
CAWRDRTRETGNTIYF	TGTGCCTGGAGGGATAGAACCAGGGAAACTGGAAACACCATATATTTT	-	TRBJ1-3	TRBV30	-
CASSQSRVPGNTIYF	TGCGCCAGCAGCCAAAGTAGGGTGCCTGGAAACACCATATATTTT	-	TRBJ1-3	TRBV4-1	-